This T cell receptor beta chain was captured in a study of blood T cell repertoires in COVID-19. Overall study context: Samples of COVID-19 (acute and convalescent) were obtained from the United States, Italy and Spain.

This clone was detected once. Sequencing used immunoSEQ multiplex PCR; TCRdb keeps in-frame clones, though not all of them. The repertoire has 280,000 or so clones, approximately 91% of them found once; the top ten carry about 8.6%. This CDR3 comprises 14 residues. The V gene's germline CDR1 is SGHVS and CDR2 FNYEAQ. V was clipped by 3 bases and J by 7 bases; unmatched bases: 4. This chain links TRBV7-6 with TRBJ2-2; 8 bases match TRBD2. This clonotype was sampled from a man aged 18 to 30 with active or convalescent COVID-19. What was sequenced was peripheral blood. CDR3 in amino acids: CASSFRGGNGELFF. As DNA, the CDR3 is TGTGCCAGCAGCTTTCGGGGGGGGAACGGGGAGCTGTTTTTT.